The 18 T cell receptor beta chains below were found in one sample sequenced in a study of a mutant IDH1 vaccine in newly diagnosed glioma. As to time point: week 35, safety follow-up. Vaccination used 300 ug of mutant IDH1 20-mer peptide per dose, with topical imiquimod. Antigens of these TCRs are unknown. Data came from immunoSEQ multiplex PCR; TCRdb stores just in-frame clones and leaves some out. Here the sample spans some 58,000 clones, roughly 79% being singletons. The source material was PBMCs, sampled from a glioma patient whose treatment included an IDH1 peptide vaccine. These receptors all stem from a man in his forties or fifties with glioma.

The rearrangement joins TRBV19 to TRBJ2-7; 12 bases fit TRBD2. CDR1 and CDR2 from the germline V gene are LNHDA and SQIVND (reference sequence). The CDR3 has 18 amino acids. The V segment lost 1 base and the J segment 4 bases; nucleotides outside the gene matches: 11. The CDR3 nucleotides read TGTGCCAGTAGTATAGGAGGGGTAAGACTAGCGGGAGATTACGAGCAGTACTTC. It is translated as CASSIGGVRLAGDYEQYF.

The chain has TRBV15 and TRBJ1-5, with TRBD1 matching over 8 bases. With 1 base clipped from V and 7 bases from J, the junction kept 6 bases outside the gene matches. Germline V lookup: CDR1 LNHNV, CDR2 YYDKDF (reference sequence). This CDR3 is 15 amino acids long. CDR3 DNA: TGTGCCACCAGCAGAGGGGGACAGGTGGGACAGCCCCAGCATTTT. As protein: CATSRGGQVGQPQHF.

The chain employs TRBV11-1 and TRBJ1-2; D possibly corresponds to TRBD1 (5 bases). The length of the CDR3 is 15 residues. V lost 3 bases, J lost 4 bases, and 15 bases lay in between. CDR1 and CDR2 (germline): SGHAT, FQDESV (reference sequence). The CDR3 nucleotides read TGTGCCAGCAGCTTGAAGGAGGGGAGTCCCTATGGCTACACCTTC. It codes for CASSLKEGSPYGYTF.

V gene TRBV28 combines with J gene TRBJ2-7; D is uncertain. CDR1 and CDR2 (germline): MDHEN, SYDVKM. The CDR3 covers 12 residues. Trimming pared 6 bases from V and 5 bases from J, leaving 11 bases between. CDR3 nucleotide sequence: TGTGCCAGCAGCGTCAGCTTCAACGAGCAGTACTTC. This translates into CASSVSFNEQYF.

The rearrangement joins TRBV30 to TRBJ2-1, with TRBD1 matching 7 bases. The V and J ends lost 1 base and 6 bases, in that order; junction bases with no gene match: 3. Per the germline V gene, CDR1 is GTSNPN and CDR2 is SVGIG (reference sequence). This CDR3 comprises 13 residues. In nucleotides, the CDR3 is TGTGCCTGGAGTGGGCAGGGGGTCAATGAGCAGTTCTTC. Its translation is CAWSGQGVNEQFF.

The V call is TRBV7-6, the J call TRBJ2-3; a possible D gene is TRBD2 (5 bases). Germline V gene data show CDR1 as SGHVS and CDR2 as FNYEAQ. The CDR3 length is 13 residues. Trimming took 3 bases from V and 2 from J, leaving 6 bases between them. The CDR3 DNA is TGTGCCAGCAGCTTGAGGGACACAGATACGCAGTATTTT. Protein: CASSLRDTDTQYF. The full variable domain, with the rest looked up from reference TRBV7-6 and TRBJ2-3, is GAGVSQSPRYKVTKRGQDVALRCDPISGHVSLYWYRQALGQGPEFLTYFNYEAQQDKSGLPNDRFSAERPEGSISTLTIQRTEQRDSAMYRCASSLRDTDTQYFGPGTRLTVL.

This clone has just a few counts. The V and J genes are TRBV28 and TRBJ1-5; D not resolved. The V end was cut by 3 bases, the J end by 6 bases, with 6 bases between. The V gene's germline CDR1 is MDHEN and CDR2 SYDVKM. The CDR3 spans 12 residues. CDR3 sequence: CASSFWGQPQHF. CDR3 nucleotide sequence: TGTGCCAGCAGTTTCTGGGGTCAGCCCCAGCATTTT.

The V and J genes are TRBV28 and TRBJ2-3; 12 bases agree with TRBD2. The CDR3 runs 15 residues. CDR1 and CDR2 (germline): MDHEN, SYDVKM. The V gene end was trimmed by 7 bases and the J gene end by 5 bases; junction bases not matched to a gene: 7. Here the CDR3 DNA reads TGTGCCAGCAACCGACTAGCGGGAGCGGTAGATACGCAGTATTTT. This gives the protein CASNRLAGAVDTQYF.

V gene TRBV10-3 combines with J gene TRBJ2-2; 9 bases map to TRBD2. The J segment lost 1 base and the V segment lost 8 bases, leaving 11 bases of the junction unmatched. Germline V gene lookup returns CDR1 ENHRY and CDR2 SYGVKD. The CDR3 is 17 residues long. CDR3 sequence reads: CAIPQREAGMNTGELFF. The DNA for the CDR3 is TGTGCCATCCCTCAGCGGGAGGCAGGGATGAACACCGGGGAGCTGTTTTTT.

This chain links TRBV4-3 with TRBJ2-4, with TRBD1 matching over 8 bases. In germline, CDR1 is LGHNA, CDR2 YSLEER. This CDR3 comprises 18 residues. The trim removed 3 bases at V and 0 bases at J, leaving 10 bases unmatched. The CDR3 DNA reads TGCGCCAGCAGCCACACGGACAGGGTGACTCTAGCCAAAAACATTCAGTACTTC. It encodes CASSHTDRVTLAKNIQYF.

V is TRBV2 and J is TRBJ2-7; TRBD1 agrees at 9 bases. The junction had 4 bases not matched to a gene; V was cut back by 5 bases and J by 2 bases. Germline values: CDR1 SNHLY, CDR2 FYNNEI. This CDR3 contains 14 residues. CDR3 in amino acids: CASSRQGGTYEQYF. In DNA, the CDR3 is TGTGCCAGCAGTCGACAGGGGGGAACCTACGAGCAGTACTTC.

The V gene is TRBV5-5, the J gene TRBJ1-1; no firm D call. In germline, CDR1 is SGHKS, CDR2 YYEKEE (reference sequence). CDR3 length: 16 residues. Trimming shortened V by 3 bases and J by 0 bases, and 15 bases separated the two germline ends. The CDR3 nucleotides read TGTGCCAGCAGCTCGGACCTAGTCAAAATGAACACTGAAGCTTTCTTT. Protein product: CASSSDLVKMNTEAFF.

The chain uses TRBV5-6 and TRBJ2-7; TRBD1 aligns across 8 bases. The germline CDR1 and CDR2 sequences are SGHDT and YYEEEE. This CDR3 is built from 17 residues. V trimming: 0 bases; J trimming: 0 bases; junction bases outside the gene matches: 8. The DNA of the CDR3 is TGTGCCAGCAGCTTGGGCTGGACAGGGAGTCCCTCCTACGAGCAGTACTTC. This gives the protein CASSLGWTGSPSYEQYF.

The genes are TRBV7-9 and TRBJ2-3, with D hard to call. This CDR3 region has 15 residues. V lost 0 bases, J lost 3 bases, and 10 bases lay in between. Germline CDR1 is SEHNR and CDR2 is FQNEAQ (reference sequence). CDR3 in amino acids: CASSLAGVGTDTQYF. For the CDR3, the DNA is TGTGCCAGCAGCTTAGCTGGGGTCGGAACAGATACGCAGTATTTT.

This chain joins TRBV11-2 and TRBJ2-5; D assignment may be TRBD1 or TRBD2 (6 bases each). CDR1 SGHAT and CDR2 FQNNGV come from the germline V gene. This CDR3 region has 15 residues. V lost 6 bases to trimming and J lost 5 bases, with 19 bases between them. The CDR3 region is CASSPGRGVGETQYF. CDR3 in DNA: TGTGCCAGCAGTCCTGGTAGGGGGGTTGGGGAGACCCAGTACTTC.

This clone was seen a handful of times. The J gene is TRBJ1-4, the V gene TRBV5-6; D remains ambiguous. CDR3 size: 12 residues. Trimming removed 4 bases from V and 5 bases from J, with 6 bases in between. Germline CDR1 reads SGHDT; CDR2 reads YYEEEE. The CDR3 region is CASSGPNEKLFF. In DNA, the CDR3 is TGTGCCAGCAGCGGCCCGAATGAAAAACTGTTTTTT.

The chain is built from TRBV28 and TRBJ1-1, with TRBD1 matching 8 bases. The CDR3 is made up of 14 amino acids. Trimming removed 3 bases from V and 1 base from J; junction bases left unmatched: 1. The V gene's germline CDR1 is MDHEN and CDR2 SYDVKM. The CDR3 coding sequence is TGTGCCAGCAGTTTCAGGGGGCCGAACACTGAAGCTTTCTTT. It encodes CASSFRGPNTEAFF.

DNA of the CDR3: TGCGCCAGCAGCTTTGATGGACAGGGGTCCGAGCAGTACTTC. It is translated as CASSFDGQGSEQYF. The J gene is TRBJ2-7, the V gene TRBV5-1; 9 bases fit TRBD1. The CDR3 length is 14 residues. The germline V gene has CDR1 SGHRS and CDR2 YFSETQ. V lost 2 bases to trimming and J lost 6 bases; unmatched junction nucleotides: 6.